This T cell receptor (beta chain) was sequenced in a study of blood T cell repertoires in COVID-19. Study-level information: Researchers got acute and convalescent COVID-19 samples from the United States, Italy and Spain. PBMCs, B-cell-depleted T cells, or T cells were the source of the cDNA or gDNA that made up the material.

This clone has just a few counts. Under the authors' procedure: Estimation of nucleated cell counts was performed using reference gene primer amplification. Generated by immunoSEQ multiplex PCR, the TCRdb table keeps only in-frame clones and is missing some. V and J calls and clone size are copied from that table; D and trimming were computed from the DNA. This sample has some 250,000 clones; under 90% occur once, and the top ten carry 2.5% to 3.5%. This TCR derives from a woman aged 60-75 years with active or convalescent COVID-19. The sample consisted of peripheral blood.

The CDR3 spells CASSGQVRNLNTEAFF. The CDR3 coding sequence is TGTGCCAGCAGCGGACAGGTCCGGAATTTGAACACTGAAGCTTTCTTT. The gene calls are TRBV2 and TRBJ1-1; 7 positions agree with TRBD1. Germline assignment: CDR1 SNHLY and CDR2 FYNNEI. CDR3 length: 16 amino acids. Germline trimming cut 6 bases from V and 0 bases from J; bases unmatched to any gene: 10.